The 11 T cell receptor beta chains presented below share a single source sample, sequenced in a study of T cell responses to AZD1222 COVID-19 vaccine. Sequencing was performed with immunoSEQ multiplex PCR; in TCRdb, only in-frame clones are kept and a portion is missing. The data hold roughly 130,000 clones, with just under 95% observed a single time. Here the sequenced sample was peripheral blood, taken on day 0 of AZD1222 vaccination. The receptors here all came from an adult in good health.

This clone was observed a single time. V and J are TRBV5-6 and TRBJ2-1; 9 positions agree with TRBD1. Germline CDR1 reads SGHDT; CDR2 reads YYEEEE. The CDR3 contains 15 residues. Trimming cost V 1 base and J 8 bases; bases outside gene matches: 7. CDR3 sequence reads: CASSLKGQGIYEQFF. The CDR3 DNA is TGTGCCAGCAGCTTGAAGGGACAGGGCATTTATGAGCAGTTCTTC. The full variable domain, completed using reference TRBV5-6 and TRBJ2-1, is DAGVTQSPTHLIKTRGQQVTLRCSPKSGHDTVSWYQQALGQGPQFIFQYYEEEERQRGNFPDRFSGHQFPNYSSELNVNALLLGDSALYLCASSLKGQGIYEQFFGPGTRLTVL.

This clone was seen only once. The CDR3 sequence: CASSLGGDRQPQHF. CDR3 DNA sequence: TGTGCCAGCAGTTTAGGGGGGGATAGGCAGCCCCAGCATTTT. J is TRBJ1-5 and V is TRBV28, with D perhaps matching TRBD1 (5 bases). V lost 2 bases, J lost 7 bases, and 12 bases lay in between. Germline V CDR1 and CDR2: MDHEN, SYDVKM. CDR3 size: 14 residues.

The chain joins TRBV15 to TRBJ2-5; TRBD2 agrees at 10 bases. V was pared by 1 base and J by 3 bases, with 2 bases of the junction left unmatched. CDR3 length: 15 residues. Germline V lookup: CDR1 LNHNV, CDR2 YYDKDF (reference sequence). CDR3 DNA: TGTGCCACCAGCAGAGGGCTAGCGGGAGAAGAGACCCAGTACTTC. Translation gives CATSRGLAGEETQYF.

This clone was recorded once. The chain has TRBV6-2 or TRBV6-3 and TRBJ1-2; D is ambiguous. CDR3 length: 11 amino acids. Germline V gene data show CDR1 as MNHEY and CDR2 as SVGEGT. V lost 6 bases to trimming and J lost 4 bases, with 6 bases between them. The chain's CDR3 is CASSPGYGYTF. The CDR3 DNA reads as TGTGCCAGCAGCCCCGGCTATGGCTACACCTTC.

V and J are TRBV3-1 (or the pseudogene TRBV3-2) and TRBJ1-5; D unclear. Trimming removed 4 bases at V and 0 bases at J, with 10 bases between. The CDR3 is 15 residues long. CDR1 is LGHDT and CDR2 is YNNKEL in the germline V gene (reference sequence). CDR3 protein: CASSPARSSNQPQHF. The CDR3 nucleotides read TGTGCCAGCAGCCCCGCTAGGAGTAGCAATCAGCCCCAGCATTTT.

A single count supports this clone. The chain joins TRBV28 to TRBJ2-2; TRBD1 is a possible D gene (5 bases). Trimming pared 2 bases from V and 1 base from J, leaving 5 bases between. CDR1 and CDR2 from the germline V gene are MDHEN and SYDVKM. The CDR3 consists of 14 residues. CDR3 protein: CASSLTGNTGELFF. The CDR3 DNA is TGTGCCAGCAGTTTAACAGGGAACACCGGGGAGCTGTTTTTT. Full variable domain (remainder filled in from reference TRBV28 and TRBJ2-2): DVKVTQSSRYLVKRTGEKVFLECVQDMDHENMFWYRQDPGLGLRLIYFSYDVKMKEKGDIPEGYSVSREKKERFSLILESASTNQTSMYLCASSLTGNTGELFFGEGSRLTVL.

This chain uses TRBV2 with TRBJ2-5; D is unclear. V was clipped by 1 base and J by 6 bases, with 0 bases between them. The length of the CDR3 is 10 residues. Germline V gene sequence: CDR1 SNHLY, CDR2 FYNNEI. DNA of the CDR3: TGTGCCAGCAGTGAAGAGACCCAGTACTTC. Its translation is CASSEETQYF.

The V and J genes are TRBV3-1 (or the pseudogene TRBV3-2) and TRBJ1-1; D gene uncertain. The CDR3 runs 13 residues. The V and J ends lost 6 bases and 4 bases respectively, with 12 bases between them. The germline gives CDR1 LGHDT, CDR2 YNNKEL (reference sequence). The CDR3 DNA reads as TGTGCCAGCAGACTTGAAGGTAGCACTGAAGCTTTCTTT. Residues: CASRLEGSTEAFF.

The genes are TRBV7-2 and TRBJ2-1; the match to TRBD2 covers 9 bases. V lost 4 bases, J lost 10 bases, and 11 bases stayed unmatched. The CDR3 covers 15 residues. The germline V gene encodes CDR1 SGHTA and CDR2 FQGNSA. The CDR3 reads CASSSEGLALQEQFF. DNA for the CDR3: TGTGCCAGCAGCTCCGAGGGACTAGCCCTTCAGGAGCAGTTCTTC.

The chain links TRBV28 to TRBJ1-5; 9 bases are shared with TRBD1. Germline V gives CDR1 MDHEN, CDR2 SYDVKM. The V gene end was trimmed by 5 bases and the J gene end by 1 base; junction bases not matched to a gene: 3. This CDR3 is built from 15 residues. CDR3 sequence reads: CASSAGQGSNQPQHF. The CDR3 nucleotides read TGTGCCAGCAGTGCAGGACAGGGGAGCAATCAGCCCCAGCATTTT.

This chain connects TRBV5-1 to TRBJ1-4; D unresolved. Trimming removed 0 bases at V and 3 bases at J, with 9 bases between. Germline assignment: CDR1 SGHRS and CDR2 YFSETQ. This CDR3 is built from 15 residues. The CDR3 nucleotides are TGCGCCAGCAGCTTGGGAGGGTCAGCTAATGAAAAACTGTTTTTT. It is translated as CASSLGGSANEKLFF. The whole variable domain, filled in from reference TRBV5-1 and TRBJ1-4, reads KAGVTQTPRYLIKTRGQQVTLSCSPISGHRSVSWYQQTPGQGLQFLFEYFSETQRNKGNFPGRFSGRQFSNSRSEMNVSTLELGDSALYLCASSLGGSANEKLFFGSGTQLSVL.